The 17 T cell receptor beta chains below all came from one sample that was sequenced in a study of OX40 agonist ivuxolimab in advanced cancers. Profiled with immunoSEQ multiplex PCR; TCRdb holds only in-frame clones, not every one. Here the sample spans about 49,000 clones, around 84% being singletons. Sequenced material: CD4+ or CD8+ T cells sorted from blood, taken in a trial of the OX40 agonist ivuxolimab. These receptors originate from an adult with an advanced solid tumor such as melanoma, head and neck, liver or kidney cancer.

CDR3 residues: CASQGSNEQFF. DNA for the CDR3: TGTGCCAGCCAGGGATCCAATGAGCAGTTCTTC. The chain is built from TRBV7-3 and TRBJ2-1, with a weak D call TRBD1 (5 bases). Germline CDR1 reads SGHTA; CDR2 reads FQGTGA. The CDR3 contains 11 residues. Trimming removed 8 bases from V and 6 bases from J, with 8 bases in between.

This chain joins TRBV27 and TRBJ2-3, with D perhaps matching TRBD1 (6 bases). Germline V lookup: CDR1 MNHEY, CDR2 SMNVEV (reference sequence). This CDR3 spans 13 amino acids. With 4 bases removed from V and 4 bases from J, the gap between germline ends came to 9 bases. DNA for the CDR3: TGTGCCAGCAGTTACCACAGGGCAGATACGCAGTATTTT. Translation: CASSYHRADTQYF.

The chain is built from TRBV15 and TRBJ2-5; perhaps TRBD1 as D (6 bases). V lost 6 bases and J 3 bases, leaving 11 bases between the germline ends. Germline loops: CDR1 LNHNV, CDR2 YYDKDF (reference sequence). The CDR3 spans 13 residues. The CDR3 spells CATRPDSEETQYF. Written as DNA, the CDR3 is TGTGCCACCAGACCGGACAGCGAAGAGACCCAGTACTTC. Full variable domain (missing parts from reference TRBV15 and TRBJ2-5): DAMVIQNPRYQVTQFGKPVTLSCSQTLNHNVMYWYQQKSSQAPKLLFHYYDKDFNNEADTPDNFQSRRPNTSFCFLDIRSPGLGDTAMYLCATRPDSEETQYFGPGTRLLVL.

The chain recombines TRBV7-3 with TRBJ2-3; tentative D call: TRBD2 (6 bases). Trimming removed 4 bases at V and 6 bases at J, with 11 bases between. The CDR3 covers 13 residues. Germline-derived CDR1 and CDR2 are SGHTA and FQGTGA. CDR3 sequence: CASSSSGGDTQYF. CDR3 nucleotide sequence: TGTGCCAGCAGCTCCTCTGGGGGGGATACGCAGTATTTT.

The chain uses TRBV2 and TRBJ2-7; possibly TRBD2 for D (6 bases). The CDR3 runs to 15 residues. The V gene lost 0 bases and the J gene lost 3 bases, with 12 bases spanning the gap. CDR1 and CDR2 from the germline V gene are SNHLY and FYNNEI. The CDR3, as DNA: TGTGCCAGCAGTGAAGCAGGGTCGGGGGACTACGAGCAGTACGTC. Translating gives CASSEAGSGDYEQYV.

A remark on this clone: Sequence at one end of the junction differs from germline and may be a read error. In the same sample, other DNA sequences code for this CDR3. The CDR3 is CASSLNPQGAYTEAFF. Written as DNA, the CDR3 is TGCGCCAGCAGTTTAAATCCCCAGGGGGCATACACTGAAGCTTTCTTT. This chain joins TRBV27 and TRBJ1-1; 8 bases are shared with TRBD1. The CDR3 runs 16 residues. Per germline, CDR1 MNHEY and CDR2 SMNVEV (reference sequence).

The J gene is TRBJ2-2, the V gene TRBV11-2; the match to TRBD2 covers 12 bases. The CDR3 is 19 amino acids. The germline V gene has CDR1 SGHAT and CDR2 FQNNGV. The V and J ends lost 0 bases and 4 bases, in that order; junction bases with no gene match: 9. CDR3: CASSLDGLAGILFTGELFF. DNA of the CDR3: TGTGCCAGCAGCTTAGATGGACTAGCGGGGATTCTTTTCACCGGGGAGCTGTTTTTT.

This clone appeared many times. The chain employs TRBV5-1 and TRBJ2-4; D not resolved. Germline loops: CDR1 SGHRS, CDR2 YFSETQ. The CDR3 sequence is 17 residues long. V lost 1 base, J lost 9 bases, and 23 bases lay in between. The CDR3 nucleotides are TGCGCCAGCAGCTTGCAATTCGGGTCGGCCGGCGGAAGCATTCAGTACTTC. Protein: CASSLQFGSAGGSIQYF. Based on the CDR3 plus reference TRBV5-1 and TRBJ2-4, the full variable domain is KAGVTQTPRYLIKTRGQQVTLSCSPISGHRSVSWYQQTPGQGLQFLFEYFSETQRNKGNFPGRFSGRQFSNSRSEMNVSTLELGDSALYLCASSLQFGSAGGSIQYFGAGTRLSVL.

This clone was detected once. The same CDR3 also results from other DNA sequences found in this sample. The V and J genes are TRBV6-5 and TRBJ2-1; 7 positions agree with TRBD1. The CDR3 is 14 residues long. The trim removed 0 bases at V and 4 bases at J, leaving 0 bases unmatched. CDR1 MNHEY and CDR2 SVGAGI come from the germline V gene. CDR3 DNA sequence: TGTGCCAGCAGTTACTCGGGACAGTACAATGAGCAGTTCTTC. Protein product: CASSYSGQYNEQFF.

The chain combines TRBV7-6 with TRBJ2-7; TRBD1 aligns across 9 bases. The length of the CDR3 is 14 residues. Germline V gene lookup returns CDR1 SGHVS and CDR2 FNYEAQ. J gave up 5 bases and V 3 bases, and 5 bases lay outside the gene matches. The CDR3 sequence is CASSLGTGTDEQYV. CDR3 in DNA: TGTGCCAGCAGCTTGGGGACAGGGACGGACGAGCAGTACGTC.

The rearrangement uses TRBV7-6 and TRBJ2-3, with D perhaps being TRBD1 or TRBD2 (5 bases each). CDR1 is SGHVS and CDR2 is FNYEAQ in the germline V gene. V was pared by 5 bases and J by 2 bases, with 17 bases between. The CDR3 runs 16 residues. This CDR3 reads CASSRTSGGHTDTQYF. The CDR3 region has the DNA TGTGCCAGCAGCCGAACCTCTGGGGGTCACACAGATACGCAGTATTTT.

The rearrangement links TRBV9 to TRBJ2-1, with 8 bases matching TRBD2. Per the germline V gene, CDR1 is SGDLS and CDR2 is YYNGEE. J lost 4 bases, V lost 2 bases, and 8 bases had no gene match. The CDR3 sequence is 16 residues long. The CDR3 region has the DNA TGTGCCAGCAGCGTGGACGCGGGGGGTTTATACAATGAGCAGTTCTTC. Translated, it gives CASSVDAGGLYNEQFF.

The rearrangement uses TRBV6-5 and TRBJ1-1; tentatively, D is TRBD1 (5 bases). In germline, CDR1 is MNHEY, CDR2 SVGAGI. Trimming removed 0 bases at V and 3 bases at J, with 11 bases between. There are 15 residues in the CDR3. The CDR3 DNA sequence: TGTGCCAGCAGTTACTCGTTTGGGGCGGACACTGAAGCTTTCTTT. It specifies CASSYSFGADTEAFF.

This chain uses TRBV19 with TRBJ1-2; D is ambiguous. V lost 5 bases to trimming and J lost 4 bases, with 14 bases between them. The CDR3 covers 14 residues. Germline V gene sequence: CDR1 LNHDA, CDR2 SQIVND (reference sequence). As DNA, the CDR3 is TGTGCCAGTAGTGTTGGTGTGGGAAGCTATGGCTACACCTTC. This codes for CASSVGVGSYGYTF.

This clone was counted at least ten times. The V call is TRBV6-6, the J call TRBJ2-1; 10 bases agree with TRBD1. CDR3 length equals 15 residues. Looked up from germline, CDR1 is MNHNY and CDR2 is SVGAGI (reference sequence). After removal of 1 base from V and 7 bases from J, the junction contained 4 bases not matched to a gene. The CDR3 spells CASSYLGQGNNEQFF. The CDR3 DNA reads as TGTGCCAGCAGTTACTTGGGACAGGGGAATAATGAGCAGTTCTTC.

The chain employs TRBV28 and TRBJ1-2, with 7 bases aligning to TRBD1. This CDR3 has 14 residues. Looked up from germline, CDR1 is MDHEN and CDR2 is SYDVKM. With V trimmed by 3 bases and J by 2 bases, 3 bases remained unmatched. As DNA, the CDR3 is TGTGCCAGCAGTTTTCAGGGGGTGAACTATGGCTACACCTTC. Translated: CASSFQGVNYGYTF.

The CDR3 is CASSVESSFTDTQYF. The CDR3 DNA reads as TGTGCCAGCAGCGTAGAGAGCAGCTTCACAGATACGCAGTATTTT. The chain joins TRBV9 to TRBJ2-3, with D unclear. Per germline, CDR1 SGDLS and CDR2 YYNGEE. Trimming pared 0 bases from V and 2 bases from J, leaving 10 bases between. The CDR3 length is 15 residues.